Listed here is a single T cell receptor beta chain. Its matching antigen is unknown. The CDR3 has 15 amino acids. Germline lookup yields CDR1 MNHNY and CDR2 SVGAGI (reference sequence). Deletions cut 4 bases from V and 2 bases from J, with 15 bases between. The data belong to a study of T cell repertoires in cytomegalovirus infection. TCRdb redid the calling of the reads with MiXCR, one entry per CDR3 protein. Here the sample spans 110,000 or so distinct CDR3 sequences, around 30% being singletons. The sequencing here drew on CD8+ T cells from cultured PBMCs, taken from culture after CMV antigen stimulation. The clonotype comes from a human donor in good health (CMV status not recorded). Some clones in this sample may be carry-over from other donors' samples. V is TRBV6-6 and J is TRBJ2-7, with a possible D match to TRBD1 (8 bases). CDR3 sequence (DNA): TGTGCCAGCAGTTCCGGACAGGGAGGGCCCTACGAGCAGTACTTC. Protein: CASSSGQGGPYEQYF.